Below, 26 T cell receptor beta chains from the same sample are listed, as sequenced in a study of identical twins. Each CDR3 protein is one row after TCRdb ran MiXCR on the 5' RACE reads. Of about 240,000 distinct CDR3 sequences in the sample, over 9.5% are singletons; the top ten hold more than 8%. The sequenced sample consisted of memory T cells sorted from blood. All receptors come from a man aged 50 or older in good health.

This chain uses TRBV7-9 with TRBJ2-1; D is unresolved. The V end lost 7 bases, the J end lost 3 bases, and 10 bases lay between the germline ends. The CDR3 spans 13 residues. Germline CDR1 and CDR2: SEHNR and FQNEAQ (reference sequence). The CDR3 DNA follows: TGTGCCAGCACGCAGCCGGGCTACAATGAGCAGTTCTTC. Its translation: CASTQPGYNEQFF.

The gene calls are TRBV6-1 and TRBJ1-6; a weak D match, TRBD1 (5 bases). Between the trimmed V and J ends, which lost 5 bases and 8 bases, there was a span of 10 bases. The CDR3 extends over 13 amino acids. The V gene's germline CDR1 is MNHNS and CDR2 SASEGT. CDR3 sequence reads: CASSPWGYSPLHF. The CDR3 coding sequence is TGTGCCAGCAGTCCTTGGGGGTATTCACCCCTCCACTTT.

The genes are TRBV3-1 and TRBJ1-1; D not resolved. V was clipped by 5 bases and J by 1 base, with 8 bases between them. The CDR3 covers 13 residues. Germline CDR1 and CDR2: LGHDT and YNNKEL (reference sequence). The CDR3 coding sequence is TGTGCCAGCAGCTCCACAACGAACACTGAAGCTTTCTTT. Protein sequence: CASSSTTNTEAFF.

In this sample, this clonotype turned up many times. The V and J genes are TRBV20-1 and TRBJ1-5, with 7 bases matching TRBD1. Germline loops: CDR1 DFQATT, CDR2 SNEGSKA (reference sequence). Trimming cost V 4 bases and J 0 bases; bases outside gene matches: 12. The CDR3 covers 17 residues. The CDR3, as DNA: TGCAGTGCTACCAGACAGGGACTTCCTTATAGCAATCAGCCCCAGCATTTT. Residues: CSATRQGLPYSNQPQHF.

This clonotype was observed many times. The chain combines TRBV27 with TRBJ2-2; 8 nucleotides line up with TRBD2. The CDR3 covers 14 residues. From germline, CDR1 is MNHEY and CDR2 SMNVEV (reference sequence). J lost 6 bases, V lost 5 bases, and 5 bases had no gene match. In DNA form, the CDR3 reads TGTGCCAGCAGTCTTAGAGCGGGAGCCGGGGAGCTGTTTTTT. This codes for CASSLRAGAGELFF.

The chain uses TRBV27 and TRBJ2-1; D is perhaps TRBD2 (5 bases). The CDR3 sequence is 13 residues long. Per the germline V gene, CDR1 is MNHEY and CDR2 is SMNVEV (reference sequence). Deletions cut 5 bases from V and 9 bases from J, with 14 bases between. The chain's CDR3 is CASSRSSRGEQFF. In DNA, the CDR3 is TGTGCCAGCAGTCGATCGAGTCGGGGTGAGCAGTTCTTC.

The chain has TRBV18 and TRBJ2-3; no reliable D call. CDR1 is KGHSH, CDR2 LQKENI, per germline. The CDR3 is made up of 14 amino acids. The germline V and J ends were trimmed by 3 bases and 0 bases, with 7 bases remaining between them. CDR3 protein: CASSPLSSTDTQYF. The CDR3 DNA reads as TGTGCCAGCTCACCCCTCTCGAGCACAGATACGCAGTATTTT.

The rearrangement joins TRBV7-9 to TRBJ2-7, with D possibly matching TRBD1 (6 bases). Germline V gives CDR1 SEHNR, CDR2 FQNEAQ (reference sequence). Trimming stripped 6 bases from V and 3 bases from J, with 18 bases between. The CDR3 runs 15 residues. CDR3 protein: CASRDDRMVVYEQYF. The CDR3 DNA reads as TGTGCCAGCAGAGACGACAGGATGGTGGTCTACGAGCAGTACTTC.

This clonotype was counted only a few times. V and J are TRBV6-5 and TRBJ1-2; 7 bases line up with TRBD1. Germline CDR1 MNHEY, CDR2 SVGAGI. The trim removed 2 bases at V and 6 bases at J, leaving 6 bases unmatched. The CDR3 length is 14 residues. CDR3 DNA sequence: TGTGCCAGCAGTTACAGGGGACAGAAAAATGGCTACACCTTC. This translates into CASSYRGQKNGYTF.

In this sample, this clonotype turned up many times. V usage is TRBV15 and J usage is TRBJ2-5, with 7 bases identical to TRBD2. This CDR3 has 13 amino acids. The V segment lost 0 bases and the J segment 5 bases; nucleotides outside the gene matches: 0. Per the germline V gene, CDR1 is LNHNV and CDR2 is YYDKDF (reference sequence). CDR3 in DNA: TGTGCCACCAGCAGAGATAGCGGGGAGACCCAGTACTTC. Translated: CATSRDSGETQYF.

The chain links TRBV20-1 to TRBJ2-3; 8 bases are a match to TRBD2. Germline V gives CDR1 DFQATT, CDR2 SNEGSKA (reference sequence). Trimming took 5 bases from V and 2 from J; bases not matched to a gene: 9. The CDR3 totals 15 residues. CDR3 sequence reads: CSAERSGLATDTQYF. The CDR3 bases are TGCAGTGCTGAGAGGTCCGGACTAGCCACAGATACGCAGTATTTT.

This clonotype has ten or more counts. This chain uses TRBV21-1 with TRBJ2-4; TRBD1 is the table's D call, not checked against the DNA. TRBV21-1 corresponds to a pseudogene. CDR3 size: 19 residues. Here the CDR3 reads CASSNDGTGGFGAKNIQYF. The CDR3 DNA is TGTGCCAGCAGCAACGACGGGACAGGGGGCTTCGGGGCCAAAAACATTCAGTACTTC.

The chain links TRBV6-2 or TRBV6-3 to TRBJ2-1; possibly TRBD2 for D (5 bases). Per germline, CDR1 MNHEY and CDR2 SVGEGT. The CDR3 totals 16 residues. Deletions cut 1 base from V and 7 bases from J, with 17 bases between. Here the CDR3 DNA reads TGTGCCAGCAGTTACTGGGCTAGCCGGAGGATGAATGAGCAGTTCTTC. As protein: CASSYWASRRMNEQFF.

This chain joins TRBV3-1 and TRBJ2-6; D perhaps matches TRBD2 (5 bases). CDR3 length: 13 amino acids. V was cut by 0 bases and J by 12 bases, with 9 bases left in between. CDR1 is LGHDT, CDR2 YNNKEL, per germline (reference sequence). CDR3 nucleotide sequence: TGTGCCAGCAGCCAAGATGCGGGCCCCGTCCTGACTTTC. Its translation is CASSQDAGPVLTF.

The chain couples TRBV9 to TRBJ2-3, with D unresolved. Germline V gene data show CDR1 as SGDLS and CDR2 as YYNGEE. This CDR3 has 14 residues. Trimming took off 2 bases at V and 0 bases at J, with 7 bases between the two ends. Written as DNA, the CDR3 is TGTGCCAGCAGCGTTATTGCTAGCACAGATACGCAGTATTTT. Its translation: CASSVIASTDTQYF.

This clonotype has ten or more counts. The rearrangement links TRBV7-2 to TRBJ1-3, with a tentative D call TRBD1 (5 bases). The CDR3 has 16 residues. Germline CDR1 is SGHTA and CDR2 is FQGNSA. V was trimmed by 6 bases and J by 0 bases, leaving 15 bases between them. As DNA, the CDR3 is TGTGCCAGCAGATCCGGGACTGACGTCTCTGGAAACACCATATATTTT. Translation gives CASRSGTDVSGNTIYF.

The V call is TRBV12-3 or TRBV12-4, the J call TRBJ2-1; the match to TRBD2 covers 10 bases. Trimming cost V 6 bases and J 5 bases; bases outside gene matches: 10. The CDR3 runs 16 residues. The CDR3: CASRLSGGAIHNEQFF. In nucleotides, the CDR3 is TGTGCCAGCAGATTGAGCGGGGGGGCCATCCACAATGAGCAGTTCTTC.

This clonotype showed up many times. The rearrangement uses TRBV7-2 and TRBJ2-3; no clear D. Trimming left V 4 bases short and J 5 bases short, with 10 bases between. The germline V gene encodes CDR1 SGHTA and CDR2 FQGNSA. The CDR3 covers 13 residues. DNA of the CDR3: TGTGCCAGCAGCTCTCGTTGGGAAGATACGCAGTATTTT. Translation: CASSSRWEDTQYF.

The chain links TRBV6-1 to TRBJ2-3, with 7 bases that match TRBD1. From germline, CDR1 is MNHNS and CDR2 SASEGT. The CDR3 length is 13 residues. J lost 9 bases, V lost 3 bases, and 6 bases had no gene match. The CDR3 loop is CASSETRDRTQYF. DNA for the CDR3: TGTGCCAGCAGTGAGACCCGGGACAGAACGCAGTATTTT.

The table lists this clonotype with a few counts. The chain uses TRBV18 and TRBJ1-4, with D possibly being TRBD1 (6 bases). The CDR3 consists of 15 residues. Germline V CDR1 and CDR2: KGHSH, LQKENI. Between the trimmed V and J ends, which lost 3 bases and 3 bases, there was a span of 11 bases. For the CDR3, the DNA is TGTGCCAGCTCACCCGAACAGGGTGCTAATGAAAAACTGTTTTTT. Its translation is CASSPEQGANEKLFF.

This clonotype has ten or more counts. This rearrangement joins TRBV6-2 or TRBV6-3 to TRBJ1-1; weak D call: TRBD1 (5 bases). V lost 1 base and J 0 bases, leaving 18 bases between the germline ends. The CDR3 is 18 residues long. The germline V gene has CDR1 MNHEY and CDR2 SVGEGT. The CDR3 region is CASSYWRRRADMNTEAFF. Written as DNA, the CDR3 is TGTGCCAGCAGTTACTGGCGCCGCAGGGCTGACATGAACACTGAAGCTTTCTTT.

The rearrangement links TRBV4-2 to TRBJ1-6; no firm D call. Germline V CDR1 and CDR2: LGHNA, YNFKEQ. The CDR3 is 15 residues long. V lost 0 bases to trimming and J lost 4 bases, with 7 bases between them. The CDR3 here is CASSQEDGYNSPLHF. The CDR3 DNA sequence: TGTGCCAGCAGCCAAGAGGATGGATATAATTCACCCCTCCACTTT.

This chain links TRBV28 with TRBJ2-1, with TRBD1 matching over 9 bases. CDR1 is MDHEN, CDR2 SYDVKM, per germline. The V and J ends lost 6 bases and 4 bases, in that order; junction bases with no gene match: 7. The CDR3 has 15 amino acids. The CDR3 sequence: CASSPGQGGYNEQFF. The CDR3 DNA follows: TGTGCCAGCAGCCCGGGACAGGGAGGTTACAATGAGCAGTTCTTC.

This chain joins TRBV5-1 and TRBJ2-5, with a weak D call TRBD1 (5 bases). V lost 5 bases, J lost 5 bases, and 16 bases lay in between. The CDR3 length is 14 residues. Germline lookup yields CDR1 SGHRS and CDR2 YFSETQ. The CDR3 DNA sequence: TGCGCCAGCAGGTTTTGGGGCACGGCGGAGACCCAGTACTTC. Residues: CASRFWGTAETQYF.

This clonotype occurred many times. The genes are TRBV6-2 or TRBV6-3 and TRBJ2-7; D is perhaps TRBD1 (5 bases). The CDR3 extends over 15 amino acids. From germline, CDR1 is MNHEY and CDR2 SVGEGT. V was trimmed by 7 bases and J by 0 bases, leaving 16 bases between them. The CDR3 coding sequence is TGTGCCAGCATCCCAGGGAAGGGTGTCTCCTACGAGCAGTACTTC. Translated: CASIPGKGVSYEQYF.

Ten or more counts support this clonotype. The rearrangement joins TRBV27 to TRBJ2-7, with D maybe TRBD1 (6 bases). Germline V gene lookup returns CDR1 MNHEY and CDR2 SMNVEV (reference sequence). Trimming took off 1 base at V and 3 bases at J, with 13 bases between the two ends. The CDR3 is 15 residues long. The CDR3, as DNA: TGTGCCAGCAGTTTATTCCCGGGACAAAGCTACGAGCAGTACTTC. Translating gives CASSLFPGQSYEQYF.